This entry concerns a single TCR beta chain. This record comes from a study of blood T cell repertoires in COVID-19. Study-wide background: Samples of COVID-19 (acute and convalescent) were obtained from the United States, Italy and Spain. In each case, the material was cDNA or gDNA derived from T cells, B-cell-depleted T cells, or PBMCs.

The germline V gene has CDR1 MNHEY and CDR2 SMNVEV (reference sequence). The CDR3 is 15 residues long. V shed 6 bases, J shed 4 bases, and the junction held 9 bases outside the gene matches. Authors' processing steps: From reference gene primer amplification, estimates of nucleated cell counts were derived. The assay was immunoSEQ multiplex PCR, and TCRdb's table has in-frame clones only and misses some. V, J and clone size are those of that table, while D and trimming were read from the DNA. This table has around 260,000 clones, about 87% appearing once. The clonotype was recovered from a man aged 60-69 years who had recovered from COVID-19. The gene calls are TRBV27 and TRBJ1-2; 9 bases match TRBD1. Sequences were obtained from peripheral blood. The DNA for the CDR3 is TGTGCCAGCAGAGGGACAGGGAGGACCCCCTATGGCTACACCTTC. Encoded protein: CASRGTGRTPYGYTF.